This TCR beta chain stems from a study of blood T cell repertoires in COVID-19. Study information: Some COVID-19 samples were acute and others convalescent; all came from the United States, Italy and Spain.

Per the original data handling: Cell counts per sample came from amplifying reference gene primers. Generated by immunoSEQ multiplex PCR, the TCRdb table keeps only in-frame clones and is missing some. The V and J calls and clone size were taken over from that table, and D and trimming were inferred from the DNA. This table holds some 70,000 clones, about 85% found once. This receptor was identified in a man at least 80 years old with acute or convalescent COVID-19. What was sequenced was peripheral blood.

The CDR3 DNA reads as TGTGCCAGCAGCCTCGGGTCGTACAATGAGCAGTTCTTC. Its protein product is CASSLGSYNEQFF. The chain is built from TRBV11-2 and TRBJ2-1; D remains unclear. Germline-derived CDR1 and CDR2 are SGHAT and FQNNGV. The V end lost 5 bases, the J end lost 4 bases, and 9 bases lay between the germline ends. The CDR3 loop spans 13 amino acids.